This passage covers 19 T cell receptor beta chains from one sample sequenced in a study of identical twins. Via MiXCR, TCRdb re-called the 5' RACE reads, giving one row per CDR3 protein. The repertoire holds hundreds of thousands of distinct CDR3 sequences, with around 21% as singletons. This sample also belongs to another study, concerning T cells expressing NK-cell markers.

The sample consisted of PBMCs. The source is a woman aged 18-35 years in good health.

Only a few counts were recorded for this clonotype. V gene TRBV5-1 combines with J gene TRBJ2-1, with 10 bases matching TRBD1. The CDR3 extends over 16 amino acids. V shed 0 bases and J 5 bases; nucleotides not matched to a gene: 5. Germline V gene lookup returns CDR1 SGHRS and CDR2 YFSETQ. CDR3 DNA: TGCGCCAGCAGCTTGGGGGGGACAGGGGTCGACAATGAGCAGTTCTTC. Its translation is CASSLGGTGVDNEQFF.

Only a few counts were recorded for this clonotype. The chain is built from TRBV12-2 and TRBJ2-1. TRBV12-2 is marked as a pseudogene. The CDR3 loop spans 17 amino acids. CDR3 sequence: CASRLAQHSLERDEQFF. The CDR3 bases are TGTGCAAGTCGCTTAGCGCAACATTCCTTAGAGAGAGATGAGCAGTTCTTC.

This clonotype turned up a few times. The J gene is TRBJ2-5, the V gene TRBV20-1; TRBD1 aligns across 7 bases. This CDR3 has 13 amino acids. Germline trimming cut 6 bases from V and 5 bases from J; bases unmatched to any gene: 9. Per germline, CDR1 DFQATT and CDR2 SNEGSKA (reference sequence). The DNA for the CDR3 is TGCAGTGCCGGAAGGACAGGCGGGGAGACCCAGTACTTC. Its protein product is CSAGRTGGETQYF.

This clonotype was counted a few times. V usage is TRBV20-1 and J usage is TRBJ2-2, with 14 bases that match TRBD2. CDR3 length equals 18 residues. From germline, CDR1 is DFQATT and CDR2 SNEGSKA (reference sequence). The V gene end was trimmed by 1 base and the J gene end by 5 bases; junction bases not matched to a gene: 9. DNA for the CDR3: TGCAGTGCTAGAGTCGCCGGGACTAGCGGGAGTCATACCGGGGAGCTGTTTTTT. It yields the protein CSARVAGTSGSHTGELFF.

This chain joins TRBV20-1 and TRBJ2-7; possible D gene TRBD2, 5 bases. CDR1 is DFQATT and CDR2 is SNEGSKA in the germline V gene (reference sequence). V lost 1 base to trimming and J lost 3 bases, with 7 bases between them. The CDR3 extends over 12 amino acids. DNA of the CDR3: TGCAGTGCTAGAGGGACTGGCTACGAGCAGTACTTC. Residues: CSARGTGYEQYF.

This clonotype was detected only a few times. The CDR3 nucleotides are TGCAGTGCTGGGCGATCTTATCAGCCCCAGCATTTT. Translation: CSAGRSYQPQHF. The rearrangement links TRBV20-1 to TRBJ1-5, with D unclear. V shed 5 bases and J shed 5 bases, with 10 bases lying between them. Looked up from germline, CDR1 is DFQATT and CDR2 is SNEGSKA (reference sequence). This CDR3 region has 12 residues.

This chain links TRBV24-1 with TRBJ2-3; a possible D gene is TRBD1 (6 bases). The V gene lost 2 bases and the J gene lost 7 bases, with 12 bases spanning the gap. The V gene's germline CDR1 is KGHDR and CDR2 SFDVKD. The CDR3 is 14 amino acids. The CDR3 bases are TGTGCCACCAGTGATTCCACAGGGATGAATACGCAGTATTTT. This translates into CATSDSTGMNTQYF.

The chain has TRBV5-6 and TRBJ1-5, with a tentative D call TRBD1 (5 bases). The CDR3 is made up of 15 amino acids. With 0 bases removed from V and 7 bases from J, the gap between germline ends came to 14 bases. The germline CDR1 and CDR2 sequences are SGHDT and YYEEEE. DNA for the CDR3: TGTGCCAGCAGCTTGGCGAGGCAGGGAGTCCAGCCCCAGCATTTT. This codes for CASSLARQGVQPQHF.

This clonotype turned up a few times. The chain links TRBV7-8 to TRBJ1-5, with D unclear. The CDR3 covers 15 residues. Trimming took off 1 base at V and 3 bases at J, with 10 bases between the two ends. CDR1 and CDR2 (germline): SGHVS, FQNEAQ. The CDR3 DNA is TGTGCCAGCAGCTTAGATGACGGTTACAATCAGCCCCAGCATTTT. It codes for CASSLDDGYNQPQHF.

This chain links TRBV10-3 with TRBJ2-1; D possibly corresponds to TRBD1 (5 bases). Germline values: CDR1 ENHRY, CDR2 SYGVKD. The CDR3 contains 14 residues. The V end lost 6 bases, the J end lost 4 bases, and 13 bases lay between the germline ends. In nucleotides, the CDR3 is TGTGCCATCAGGGTCGACAGATCTTACAATGAGCAGTTCTTC. Translation gives CAIRVDRSYNEQFF.

This rearrangement joins TRBV9 to TRBJ1-3; D remains unclear. V gave up 2 bases and J gave up 1 base, with 7 bases separating them. This CDR3 region has 14 residues. Germline CDR1 reads SGDLS; CDR2 reads YYNGEE. CDR3: CASSVEESGNTIYF. The CDR3, as DNA: TGTGCCAGCAGCGTTGAAGAATCTGGAAACACCATATATTTT.

J is TRBJ2-3 and V is TRBV9, with TRBD1 identical over 9 bases. The V and J ends lost 1 base and 0 bases, in that order; junction bases with no gene match: 12. Looked up from germline, CDR1 is SGDLS and CDR2 is YYNGEE. The CDR3 consists of 19 residues. CDR3 coding DNA: TGTGCCAGCAGCGTATATGGGGGACAGGGTTCGACGAGCACAGATACGCAGTATTTT. This sequence encodes CASSVYGGQGSTSTDTQYF.

The chain couples TRBV7-9 to TRBJ1-1; TRBD1 is a possible D gene (5 bases). From germline, CDR1 is SEHNR and CDR2 FQNEAQ (reference sequence). This CDR3 is built from 15 residues. V dropped 5 bases and J dropped 5 bases, with 18 bases sitting between them. CDR3 sequence: CASSPGTFPGTEAFF. The CDR3 DNA follows: TGTGCCAGCAGCCCAGGGACTTTCCCGGGGACTGAAGCTTTCTTT. Variable domain in full (rest from reference TRBV7-9 and TRBJ1-1): DTGVSQNPRHKITKRGQNVTFRCDPISEHNRLYWYRQTLGQGPEFLTYFQNEAQLEKSRLLSDRFSAERPKGSFSTLEIQRTEQGDSAMYLCASSPGTFPGTEAFFGQGTRLTVV.

The rearrangement uses TRBV9 and TRBJ2-3; TRBD2 matches 7 bases. The CDR3 length is 14 residues. Per the germline V gene, CDR1 is SGDLS and CDR2 is YYNGEE. The junction had 9 bases not matched to a gene; V was cut back by 2 bases and J by 9 bases. The CDR3 nucleotides read TGTGCCAGCAGCGTCGGGGACTACCCTTGGACGCAGTATTTT. Its translation is CASSVGDYPWTQYF.

The chain uses TRBV6-5 and TRBJ2-2; D is unresolved. V was trimmed by 2 bases and J by 4 bases, leaving 8 bases between them. CDR3 length equals 14 residues. CDR1 is MNHEY and CDR2 is SVGAGI in the germline V gene. CDR3 protein: CASSYDTGTGELFF. The CDR3 DNA reads as TGTGCCAGCAGTTACGACACTGGCACCGGGGAGCTGTTTTTT.

This sequence joins TRBV20-1 and TRBJ2-2; TRBD2 might be the D (6 bases). CDR3 size: 14 residues. Per the germline V gene, CDR1 is DFQATT and CDR2 is SNEGSKA (reference sequence). Trimming cost V 5 bases and J 4 bases, with 14 bases left between them. The CDR3 DNA is TGCAGTGCTGGAGGGACTCGGGGCACCGGGGAGCTGTTTTTT. Translation gives CSAGGTRGTGELFF.

This clonotype came up a few times. The genes are TRBV5-1 and TRBJ2-2, with 8 positions matching TRBD1. This CDR3 is 16 amino acids long. V lost 5 bases to trimming and J lost 3 bases; unmatched junction nucleotides: 9. From germline, CDR1 is SGHRS and CDR2 YFSETQ. CDR3 protein: CASRPGQGGDTGELFF. The CDR3, as DNA: TGCGCCAGCAGACCCGGACAGGGAGGTGACACCGGGGAGCTGTTTTTT.

This clonotype was seen only a few times. V usage is TRBV20-1 and J usage is TRBJ1-2; TRBD1 is a possible D gene (5 bases). This CDR3 region has 13 residues. CDR1 and CDR2 (germline): DFQATT, SNEGSKA (reference sequence). Trimming left V 2 bases short and J 5 bases short, with 12 bases between. CDR3 region: CSARPGRIYGYTF. CDR3 DNA: TGCAGTGCTAGACCGGGACGGATTTATGGCTACACCTTC.

This clonotype was detected ten times or more. The rearrangement links TRBV12-3 or TRBV12-4 to TRBJ2-1; perhaps TRBD2 as D (5 bases). The length of the CDR3 is 15 residues. The germline V and J ends were trimmed by 1 base and 8 bases, with 15 bases remaining between them. CDR3 DNA: TGTGCCAGCAGTTTAGGGTCCGGGATGAGGGATGAGCAGTTCTTC. Protein: CASSLGSGMRDEQFF.